This TCR beta chain was captured by sequencing in a study of shared clonotypes between healthy human individuals. Study-wide background: Three plates each covered CD4 naive and memory; CD8 naive two, CD8 memory one. Study-level findings and limits: Sequencing of the sorted subsets was shown by rarefaction to be incomplete despite large depth. Genetic and exposure-history diversity was limited by the few donors. Roughly 5% of naive CD4 clonotypes were shared across a handful of donors.

Sequencing used immunoSEQ multiplex PCR; TCRdb keeps in-frame clones, though not all of them. The sample includes almost 700,000 clones, under 95% of them seen just once. CDR1 and CDR2 from the germline V gene are MNHNY and SVGAGI (reference sequence). The CDR3 is 15 residues long. Trimming took 6 bases from V and 10 from J; bases not matched to a gene: 15. Points on this clone: Its antigen is still unknown.

The naive CD8 population came from CD45RO-negative cells selected for CCR7, without terminally differentiated effector memory CD45RA+ cells. V is TRBV6-6 and J is TRBJ2-5; TRBD1 matches at 9 bases. This TCR was recovered from a man aged 25 to 40 in good health. Sequenced input: naive CD8+ T cells sorted from blood. CDR3 bases: TGTGCCAGCAGCTTGGGGGACAGGGTTTCGGAGGGCCAGTACTTC. Translation: CASSLGDRVSEGQYF.